This is a list of T cell receptor beta chains from one sample in a study of blood T cell repertoires in COVID-19. This table comes from immunoSEQ multiplex PCR, and its TCRdb copy is limited to in-frame clones, with some not included. The repertoire holds about half a million clones, with 75% to 90% as singletons. The sample taken for sequencing was peripheral blood. The receptors shown here come from a man younger than 35 with COVID-19, enrolled during active disease. CDR3s include the opening cysteine and the closing phenylalanine or tryptophan. A D gene is named only where the DNA matches it firmly. For some rows the clone size is stated as once, few or many, or as a class when expanded; others skip it.

V gene	J gene	clone size	D gene	CDR3 DNA	CDR3 protein
TRBV9	TRBJ2-1	-	TRBD2	TGTGCCAGCAGCACTAGCGGGAGGGCCTATGAGCAGTTCTTC	CASSTSGRAYEQFF
TRBV28	TRBJ2-1	-	TRBD1	TGTGCCAGCAGTTTCCGGACAGGGGGGACGGGTGAGCAGTTCTTC	CASSFRTGGTGEQFF
TRBV3-1/TRBV3-2	TRBJ1-2	-	TRBD1	TGTGCCAGCAGCCAAGTCTACCGGGACAGGGCATTCGATGGCTACACCTTC	CASSQVYRDRAFDGYTF
TRBV3-1/TRBV3-2	TRBJ2-2	-	TRBD1	TGTGCCAGCAGCCAAGATCGACGGACAGGGTACACCGGGGAGCTGTTTTTT	CASSQDRRTGYTGELFF
TRBV3-1/TRBV3-2	TRBJ2-1	-	TRBD2	TGTGCCAGCAGCCTTGGGACTAGCGGGGGAGTAGGGGAGCAGTTCTTC	CASSLGTSGGVGEQFF
TRBV5-6	TRBJ1-3	once	-	TGTGCCAGCAGCCCAACCAGGACAGCACCGGGAAACACCATATATTTT	CASSPTRTAPGNTIYF
TRBV19	TRBJ2-3	-	TRBD1	TGTGCCAGTAGTATGCAAACAGGGGGCCTAGATACGCAGTATTTT	CASSMQTGGLDTQYF
TRBV9	TRBJ2-6	-	TRBD1	TGTGCCAGCAGCAGAGGGGGACAGGGCCCGCCTGGGGCCAACGTCCTGACTTTC	CASSRGGQGPPGANVLTF
TRBV19	TRBJ2-2	-	TRBD2	TGTGCCAGTAGTGTCCCGGGGGGGGCGGACTCTCGCGGGGAGCTGTTTTTT	CASSVPGGADSRGELFF
TRBV15	TRBJ2-7	-	TRBD2	TGTGCCACCAGCAGAGTTAGCGGGGGGATCTACGAGCAGTACTTC	CATSRVSGGIYEQYF
TRBV4-2	TRBJ2-2	-	TRBD2	TGTGCCAGCAGCCAAGGATTAGCGGGAGGGCTTCGGATTAACACCGGGGAGCTGTTTTTT	CASSQGLAGGLRINTGELFF
TRBV13	TRBJ2-1	-	TRBD2	TGTGCCAGCAGCTTAGGGAGTAGCGGGGTCGTACTCAATGAGCAGTTCTTC	CASSLGSSGVVLNEQFF
TRBV11-2	TRBJ2-5	-	-	TGTGCCAGCAGCCCTAGAGTATGGTCGTATCAAGAGACCCAGTACTTC	CASSPRVWSYQETQYF
TRBV7-2	TRBJ2-1	once	TRBD2	TGTGCCAGCAGCTTATTGGGTCTAGCGGGCGACAATGAGCAGTTCTTC	CASSLLGLAGDNEQFF
TRBV3-1/TRBV3-2	TRBJ2-5	-	TRBD2	TGTGCCAGCAGCCAAGAGGGACTAGAGGGGGAGACCCAGTACTTC	CASSQEGLEGETQYF
TRBV6-1	TRBJ2-7	-	-	TGTGCCAGCAGTGAAATCGGCAGGGGCGGCGGCGAGCAGTACTTC	CASSEIGRGGGEQYF
TRBV24-1	TRBJ2-2	-	TRBD2	TGTGCCACCAGCCCTAGCGGGGCGAACACCGGGGAGCTGTTTTTT	CATSPSGANTGELFF
TRBV20-1	TRBJ1-1	-	-	TGCAGTGCTAGTAAAGCACAGGGATGGACTGAAGCTTTCTTT	CSASKAQGWTEAFF
TRBV9	TRBJ2-3	-	-	TGTGCCAGCAGCGAGTGGGAGTCCGGAGATACGCAGTATTTT	CASSEWESGDTQYF
TRBV6-6	TRBJ2-5	-	-	TGTGCCAGCAGTTACGGACAGAAAGAGACCCAGTACTTC	CASSYGQKETQYF
TRBV25-1	TRBJ2-6	-	-	TGTGCCAGACCAGGGGTGGACTCTGGGGCCAACGTCCTGACTTTC	CARPGVDSGANVLTF
TRBV7-6	TRBJ1-4	-	-	TGTGCCAGCAGTCGCTTACCGGGAGGGGATGAAAAACTGTTTTTT	CASSRLPGGDEKLFF
TRBV7-2	TRBJ2-6	-	TRBD1	TGTGCCAGCAGCTTTGACAGGGTCCTCTCTGGGGCCAACGTCCTGACTTTC	CASSFDRVLSGANVLTF
TRBV4-2	TRBJ2-3	-	TRBD2	TGTGCCAGCAGCCAAGATGCTCGAATAAGCGGGGGCGCTAGCACAGATACGCAGTATTTT	CASSQDARISGGASTDTQYF
TRBV6-4	TRBJ2-1	-	-	TGTGCCAGCAGTGACGGGCCCAGGAAAATGTTCTTC	CASSDGPRKMFF
TRBV10-1	TRBJ1-1	-	-	TGCGCCAGCAGTGTAGGGGTAAGCACTGAAGCTTTCTTT	CASSVGVSTEAFF
TRBV2	TRBJ2-7	-	-	TGTGCCAGCAGTGACAGGGCCCAATACTCCTACGAGCAGTACTTC	CASSDRAQYSYEQYF
TRBV5-1	TRBJ2-7	-	-	TGCGCCAGCAGCTTGGCCTGGCGGCAGGGGGAGGTCGAGCAGTACTTC	CASSLAWRQGEVEQYF
TRBV19	TRBJ2-7	-	TRBD1	TGTGCCAGTAGTGACAGGGTTGGCGAGCAGTACTTC	CASSDRVGEQYF
TRBV5-4	TRBJ2-5	-	-	TGTGCCAGCAGCTTTGAGGCCTCAGAGACCCAGTACTTC	CASSFEASETQYF
TRBV11-2	TRBJ2-2	-	TRBD1	TGTGCCAGCAGCGGGACAGCGAACACCGGGGAGCTGTTTTTT	CASSGTANTGELFF
TRBV5-1	TRBJ2-3	-	TRBD2	TGCGCCAGCAGCTTGGGACTAGCGGGACTCACAGATACGCAGTATTTT	CASSLGLAGLTDTQYF
TRBV29-1	TRBJ1-1	-	-	TGCAGCGTTGATAGGAGGATGAACACTGAAGCTTTCTTT	CSVDRRMNTEAFF
TRBV7-8	TRBJ2-1	-	-	TGTGCCAGCAGCTTAGTCGGGGCGGCGGGGAATGAGCAGTTCTTC	CASSLVGAAGNEQFF
TRBV7-2	TRBJ2-7	few	-	TGTGCCAGCAGCTTAGGGTTGACGGGACAAGAGTACGAGCAGTACTTC	CASSLGLTGQEYEQYF
TRBV6-5	TRBJ1-6	-	TRBD1	TGTGCCAGCAGTTACTCGGGCGGGACAGAGAATTCACCCCTCCACTTT	CASSYSGGTENSPLHF
TRBV7-9	TRBJ2-7	-	-	TGTGCCAGCAGCTTATCCAGGGGTGGGGAGCAGTACTTC	CASSLSRGGEQYF
TRBV5-4	TRBJ2-3	-	TRBD2	TGTGCCACCATCCCGGGCGGGAGGAGGGCAGATACGCAGTATTTT	CATIPGGRRADTQYF
TRBV28	TRBJ2-7	few	-	TGTGCCAGCAGCCGAGGACATTACGAGCAGTACTTC	CASSRGHYEQYF
TRBV27	TRBJ2-1	once	TRBD2	TGTGCCAGCAGTTTATCGTTGGCTAGCGGGAGGAGGATAAATGAGCAGTTCTTC	CASSLSLASGRRINEQFF
TRBV12-3/TRBV12-4	TRBJ1-2	-	TRBD1	TGTGCCAGCAGTCCGACAGGGACCTATGGCTACACCTTC	CASSPTGTYGYTF
TRBV7-2	TRBJ2-1	-	TRBD2	TGTGCCAGCAGCCGGACTAGTTCTCGTCAGCAGTTCTTC	CASSRTSSRQQFF
TRBV5-4	TRBJ2-1	-	TRBD1	TGTGCCAGCAGCTCCGACAGGGGGCGCCACAATGAGCAGTTCTTC	CASSSDRGRHNEQFF
TRBV4-1	TRBJ1-1	-	-	TGCGCCAGCAGCCTACAGGGTCCTCGCACTGAAGCTTTCTTT	CASSLQGPRTEAFF
TRBV20-1	TRBJ1-5	few	TRBD1	TGCAGTGCTAGTCCCCCGGGACAGGGTGCAAGCCAGCCCCAGCATTTT	CSASPPGQGASQPQHF
TRBV6-6	TRBJ2-7	-	TRBD1	TGTGCCAGCAGTTATGAGGGGACAGCTGCCTACGAGCAGTACTTC	CASSYEGTAAYEQYF
TRBV5-1	TRBJ2-7	-	TRBD1	TGCGCCAGCAGCAACGGACAGGGGCCCTACGAGCAGTACTTC	CASSNGQGPYEQYF
TRBV7-9	TRBJ2-3	-	-	TGTGCCAGCAGCCCCGGCAAGGGACACCTGAGCACAGATACGCAGTATTTT	CASSPGKGHLSTDTQYF
TRBV5-1	TRBJ2-1	few	-	TGCGCCAGCAGCCCTCACAACTACAATGAGCAGTTCTTC	CASSPHNYNEQFF
TRBV18	TRBJ2-4	-	TRBD2	TGTGCCAGCTCACCACCGGGACTAGCGGGGGGACTAGCCAAAAACATTCAGTACTTC	CASSPPGLAGGLAKNIQYF
TRBV25-1	TRBJ2-1	-	TRBD1	TGTGCCAGCAGTGCGGGACAGGGGATGGATGAGCAGTTCTTC	CASSAGQGMDEQFF
TRBV25-1	TRBJ2-7	-	-	TGTGCCAGCAGTCCAATGGGAGGAACCTCCTACGAGCAGTACTTC	CASSPMGGTSYEQYF
TRBV4-1	TRBJ2-1	-	TRBD2	TGCGCCAGCAGCCAAACTAGCGGGGCCTACAATGAGCAGTTCTTC	CASSQTSGAYNEQFF
TRBV5-1	TRBJ2-1	once	-	TGCGCCAGCAGCTTTGCGGAGAATGAGCAGTTCTTC	CASSFAENEQFF
TRBV27	TRBJ2-5	-	TRBD2	TGTGCCAGCAGCCCTGGAGCCAGCGGGAGGCCTTCCCAAGAGACCCAGTACTTC	CASSPGASGRPSQETQYF
TRBV5-6	TRBJ1-5	-	TRBD1	TGTGCCAGCAGCTGGGCCGGGACAGGGGGGCATCAGCCCCAGCATTTT	CASSWAGTGGHQPQHF
TRBV2	TRBJ2-2	-	-	TGTGCCAGCAGTTTGGACAGTCCTTCCGGGGAGCTGTTTTTT	CASSLDSPSGELFF